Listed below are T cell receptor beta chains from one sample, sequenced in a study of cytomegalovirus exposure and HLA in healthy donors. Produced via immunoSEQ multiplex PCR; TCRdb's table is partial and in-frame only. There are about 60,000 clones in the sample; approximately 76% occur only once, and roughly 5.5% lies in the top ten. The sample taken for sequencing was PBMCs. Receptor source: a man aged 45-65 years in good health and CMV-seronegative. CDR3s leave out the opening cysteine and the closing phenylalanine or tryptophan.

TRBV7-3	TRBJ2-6	ASSLVQVGSGANVLT
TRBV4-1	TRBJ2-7	ASSPAAGQGGEQY
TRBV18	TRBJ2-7	ASSHPGLVDIDEQY
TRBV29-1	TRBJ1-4	SVESFEKLF
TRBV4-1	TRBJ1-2	ASSQDISGRAGGYT
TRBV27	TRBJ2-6	ASWDYGANVLT
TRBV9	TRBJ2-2	ASDRTGSGELF
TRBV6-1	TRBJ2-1	ASSERGGGRSNEQF
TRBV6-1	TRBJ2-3	ASSALLTDTQY
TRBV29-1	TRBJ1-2	SVGLGQGVNGYT
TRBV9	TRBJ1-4	ASSGGTNEKLF
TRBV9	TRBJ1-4	ASSGWERNEKLF
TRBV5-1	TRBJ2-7	ASSFGGDSYEQY
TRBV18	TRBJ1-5	ASSPVQGDQPQH
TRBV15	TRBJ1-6	ATSRDLGVSYNSPLH
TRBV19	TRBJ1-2	ASQYWPRQGVSGYT
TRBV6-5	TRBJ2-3	ASTGQGQDTQY
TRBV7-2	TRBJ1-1	ASSLGANTEAF
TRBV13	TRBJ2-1	ASSWRQEEQF
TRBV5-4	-	ASSLWSGAEQY